This TCR beta chain was retrieved from a study of breast tumors, draining lymph nodes, adjacent tissues. Using its own MiXCR run on the multiplex PCR reads, TCRdb lists one record per CDR3 protein. This table holds about 230,000 distinct CDR3 sequences, approximately 31% found once. Comment on this clonotype: Its antigen is undetermined.

Axillary draining lymph nodes of breast cancer patients supplied the node samples. The CDR3 is 17 residues long. The V segment lost 7 bases and the J segment 9 bases; nucleotides outside the gene matches: 14. CDR1 and CDR2 (germline): MDHEN, SYDVKM. Study-wide results and caveats: Luminal-like breast cancer showed significantly greater tumor-nontumor repertoire similarity than basal-like breast cancer did.

The TCR was taken from a female donor with breast cancer. Some clones in this sample may be carry-over from other donors' samples. J is TRBJ2-1 and V is TRBV28; 14 nucleotides agree with TRBD2. Sequences were obtained from axillary lymph node tissue. CDR3 amino acids: CASTNRQGLAGGVEQFF. The CDR3 coding sequence is TGTGCCAGCACCAACCGCCAAGGACTAGCGGGAGGTGTTGAGCAGTTCTTC.